The next 3 T cell receptor beta chains were all read from a single sample in a study of T cell responses to AZD1222 COVID-19 vaccine. TCRdb keeps only in-frame clones here, not all; method: immunoSEQ multiplex PCR. The table shows roughly 110,000 clones, with roughly nine tenths occurring only once. Sequenced here: peripheral blood, sampled 28 days after the second AZD1222 dose. All receptors come from an adult who received the AZD1222 COVID-19 vaccine.

This clone was seen a single time. The chain carries TRBV4-1 and TRBJ1-6; D possibly corresponds to TRBD1 (6 bases). With 1 base removed from V and 7 bases from J, the gap between germline ends came to 8 bases. CDR1 MGHRA and CDR2 YSYEKL come from the germline V gene. The CDR3 is 14 residues long. CDR3 amino acids: CASSQGRGNSPLHF. The DNA for the CDR3 is TGCGCCAGCAGCCAAGGCAGGGGAAATTCACCCCTCCACTTT.

This rearrangement joins TRBV24-1 to TRBJ2-6; TRBD1 aligns across 8 bases. Germline V gene lookup returns CDR1 KGHDR and CDR2 SFDVKD. V lost 3 bases, J lost 2 bases, and 11 bases stayed unmatched. The CDR3 consists of 19 residues. The CDR3 DNA is TGTGCCACCAGTGATCCGCCCGGGGACAGGCGTGCTGGGGCCAACGTCCTGACTTTC. Translating it yields CATSDPPGDRRAGANVLTF.

The chain recombines TRBV12-3 or TRBV12-4 with TRBJ2-3; D is unresolved. V dropped 3 bases and J dropped 6 bases, with 7 bases sitting between them. This CDR3 has 12 residues. The DNA of the CDR3 is TGTGCCAGCAGTTTGCGTGGGGATACGCAGTATTTT. This translates into CASSLRGDTQYF.